This T cell receptor beta chain was recorded in a study of T-cell reconstitution after alpha-beta-depleted transplantation in children. Unique molecular identifiers were built into the TCRbeta library. TCRdb independently ran MiXCR on the PCR reads; one entry per CDR3 protein. The table has about 350,000 distinct CDR3 sequences, roughly 14% seen once. With 6 bases removed from V and 10 bases from J, the gap between germline ends came to 19 bases. CDR1 MNHNS and CDR2 SASEGT come from the germline V gene. The CDR3 loop spans 15 amino acids. In its sample, this clonotype was seen a few times. The genes are TRBV6-1 and TRBJ1-6, with a weak D call TRBD1 (5 bases). Specimen: PBMCs, collected from the stem cell graft. This TCR was recovered from a human donor who donated a stem cell graft to a child with Fanconi anemia. The CDR3, as DNA: TGTGCCAGCAGAGCAGGGAGTTTATGGAGATCACCCCTCCACTTT. Translation: CASRAGSLWRSPLHF.